A selection of T cell receptor beta chains follows, all from one sample in a study of cytomegalovirus exposure and HLA in healthy donors. Sequenced by immunoSEQ multiplex PCR; TCRdb stores in-frame clones only, minus some. This table holds over 150,000 clones, nearly 90% found once. The sample consisted of PBMCs. These receptors were collected from a woman between 18 and 29 years old in good health and CMV-seropositive. Each CDR3 is given with its conserved first and last residue. The order of the fields is D gene, clone size, V gene, J gene, CDR3 DNA, CDR3 protein. A D gene is named only where the DNA matches it firmly. Only some rows state a clone size, as once, few, many or a class for expanded clones.

d_call: -; clone_size: -; v_call: TRBV21-1; j_call: TRBJ1-5; cdr3_nt: TGTGCCAGCAGCAAAAAACGCGGACAGACTATTAGCAATCAGCCCCAGCATTTT; cdr3_aa: CASSKKRGQTISNQPQHF
d_call: -; clone_size: -; v_call: TRBV11-3; j_call: TRBJ2-7; cdr3_nt: TGTGCCAGCAGCTTAGTGTGGGGGGACCAATACGAGCAGTACTTC; cdr3_aa: CASSLVWGDQYEQYF
d_call: TRBD1; clone_size: few; v_call: TRBV7-9; j_call: TRBJ1-1; cdr3_nt: TGTGCCAGCAGCTGGACAGGGGGCCGGGACACTGAAGCTTTCTTT; cdr3_aa: CASSWTGGRDTEAFF
d_call: TRBD1; clone_size: -; v_call: TRBV6-1; j_call: TRBJ1-1; cdr3_nt: TGTGCCAGCAGTGTTAGGTCAGGGGGCGGTTCGGACACTGAAGCTTTCTTT; cdr3_aa: CASSVRSGGGSDTEAFF
d_call: -; clone_size: -; v_call: TRBV4-1; j_call: TRBJ2-1; cdr3_nt: TGCGCCAGCAGCCACCAGGGTAGTAGCGGCAATGAGCAGTTCTTC; cdr3_aa: CASSHQGSSGNEQFF
d_call: TRBD2; clone_size: -; v_call: TRBV5-6; j_call: TRBJ2-3; cdr3_nt: TGTGCCAGCAGACCATCACTAGCGGGTGTCACAGATACGCAGTATTTT; cdr3_aa: CASRPSLAGVTDTQYF
d_call: -; clone_size: -; v_call: TRBV12-5; j_call: TRBJ2-2; cdr3_nt: TGTGCTAGTGTTCGAAGCGTCGCGAACACCGGGGAGCTGTTTTTT; cdr3_aa: CASVRSVANTGELFF
d_call: -; clone_size: many; v_call: TRBV7-2; j_call: TRBJ1-5; cdr3_nt: TGTGCCAGCAGCTTAGCCCCCCTAGATAGTCAGCCCCAGCATTTT; cdr3_aa: CASSLAPLDSQPQHF
d_call: TRBD2; clone_size: -; v_call: TRBV2; j_call: TRBJ2-3; cdr3_nt: TGTGCCAGCAGTGATGGTAGCGGGAGGGATATCACAGATACGCAGTATTTT; cdr3_aa: CASSDGSGRDITDTQYF
d_call: -; clone_size: -; v_call: TRBV27; j_call: TRBJ1-1; cdr3_nt: TGTGCCAGCAGGTCTCCCCTAGGCGCAAACACTGAAGCTTTCTTT; cdr3_aa: CASRSPLGANTEAFF
d_call: TRBD1; clone_size: -; v_call: TRBV9; j_call: TRBJ2-7; cdr3_nt: TGTGCCAGCAGCCCCCACTCTGGACAGGGAAACGAGCAGTACTTC; cdr3_aa: CASSPHSGQGNEQYF
d_call: TRBD1; clone_size: -; v_call: TRBV10-3; j_call: TRBJ1-5; cdr3_nt: TGTGCCATCTCCGGAGGGGGCCGGGGAGGCAATCAGCCCCAGCATTTT; cdr3_aa: CAISGGGRGGNQPQHF
d_call: -; clone_size: once; v_call: TRBV4-3; j_call: TRBJ2-2; cdr3_nt: TGCGCCAGCAGCCAAGATCCACTGACGGGGACCGGGGAGCTGTTTTTT; cdr3_aa: CASSQDPLTGTGELFF
d_call: -; clone_size: -; v_call: TRBV2; j_call: TRBJ1-1; cdr3_nt: TGTGCCAGCAGTGCGACAGAAAACACTGAAGCTTTCTTT; cdr3_aa: CASSATENTEAFF
d_call: TRBD1; clone_size: -; v_call: TRBV6-1; j_call: TRBJ2-7; cdr3_nt: TGTGCCAGCAGTACCTCAGGGGGCACCTACGAGCAGTACTTC; cdr3_aa: CASSTSGGTYEQYF
d_call: TRBD1; clone_size: -; v_call: TRBV15; j_call: TRBJ2-7; cdr3_nt: TGTGCCACCAGCAGAGACCAGACAGGGGGCTTATACGAGCAGTACTTC; cdr3_aa: CATSRDQTGGLYEQYF
d_call: -; clone_size: -; v_call: TRBV6-5; j_call: TRBJ1-4; cdr3_nt: TGTGCCAGCAGCAGGGGAGGGAGAGAAAAACTGTTTTTT; cdr3_aa: CASSRGGREKLFF
d_call: TRBD2; clone_size: -; v_call: TRBV4-3; j_call: TRBJ2-7; cdr3_nt: TGCGCCAGCAGCCAAGATCGGGCGCTAGCGGCAAGAACGGGCGAGCAGTACTTC; cdr3_aa: CASSQDRALAARTGEQYF
d_call: -; clone_size: -; v_call: TRBV7-2; j_call: TRBJ2-7; cdr3_nt: TGTGCCAGCAGCTTAGGGCCGGGAAGAGACTACGAGCAGTACTTC; cdr3_aa: CASSLGPGRDYEQYF
d_call: -; clone_size: -; v_call: TRBV5-6; j_call: TRBJ2-1; cdr3_nt: TGTGCCAGCAGCTTAGCCAATGAGCAGTTCTTC; cdr3_aa: CASSLANEQFF
d_call: -; clone_size: once; v_call: TRBV6-5; j_call: TRBJ2-7; cdr3_nt: TGTGCCAGCAGTTCCCCGGGACTTCTCTACGAGCAGTACTTC; cdr3_aa: CASSSPGLLYEQYF
d_call: -; clone_size: -; v_call: TRBV5-1; j_call: TRBJ1-5; cdr3_nt: TGCGCCAGCAGCCCCTCCGGGGGTAGCAATCAGCCCCAGCATTTT; cdr3_aa: CASSPSGGSNQPQHF
d_call: -; clone_size: -; v_call: TRBV25-1; j_call: TRBJ2-7; cdr3_nt: TGTGCCAGCAGTGAATTCTCTCCTAGCTCCTACGAGCAGTACTTC; cdr3_aa: CASSEFSPSSYEQYF
d_call: -; clone_size: once; v_call: TRBV5-5; j_call: TRBJ1-1; cdr3_nt: TGTGCCAGCAGCTTGTGGCAGGGCGCCTCTGAAGCTTTCTTT; cdr3_aa: CASSLWQGASEAFF
d_call: TRBD1; clone_size: -; v_call: TRBV15; j_call: TRBJ2-2; cdr3_nt: TGTGCCACCAGCAGAGATCGGACAGGTATCCGGGAGCTGTTTTTT; cdr3_aa: CATSRDRTGIRELFF